Included here is one T cell receptor (beta chain) sequence, with context. This record comes from a study of blood T cell repertoires in COVID-19. The V end was cut by 2 bases, the J end by 6 bases, with 5 bases between. The CDR3 contains 11 residues. Germline V gives CDR1 MDHEN, CDR2 SYDVKM. Profiling relied on immunoSEQ multiplex PCR, and the TCRdb table lists in-frame clones only, not all of them. The sample has fewer than 200,000 clones; roughly four fifths are singletons. The study counted Cohort 3 donors as recovered given two negative PCRs, clearance, or symptom resolution. The J gene is TRBJ2-7, the V gene TRBV28, with D possibly being TRBD1 (5 bases). The specimen was PBMCs or T cells enriched from blood (not recorded which). This TCR came from a man aged 50 to 60 who had recovered from COVID-19. CDR3 coding DNA: TGTGCCAGCAGTTTACAGGGCGAGCAGTACTTC. Protein sequence: CASSLQGEQYF.